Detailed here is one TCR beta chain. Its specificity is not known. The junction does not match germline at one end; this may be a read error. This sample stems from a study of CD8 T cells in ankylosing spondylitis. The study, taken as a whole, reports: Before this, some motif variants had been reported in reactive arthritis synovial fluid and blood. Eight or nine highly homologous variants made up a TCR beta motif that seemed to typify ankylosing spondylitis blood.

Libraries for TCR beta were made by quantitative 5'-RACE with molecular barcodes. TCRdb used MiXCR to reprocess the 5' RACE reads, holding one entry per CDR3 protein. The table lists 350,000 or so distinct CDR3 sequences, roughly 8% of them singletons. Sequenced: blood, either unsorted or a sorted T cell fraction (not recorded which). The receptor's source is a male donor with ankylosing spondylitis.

This CDR3 reads CASSSRTTANF. The CDR3 DNA follows: TGTGCCAGCAGTTCCCGGACCACCGCTAACTTC. The V call is TRBV6-6, the J call TRBJ2-7; D uncertain. Germline V gives CDR1 MNHNY, CDR2 SVGAGI (reference sequence). The CDR3 loop spans 11 amino acids.